A single sample gave rise to the 16 T cell receptor beta chains below, sequenced in a study of blood T cell repertoires in COVID-19. Clones were read by immunoSEQ multiplex PCR, and TCRdb kept only the in-frame ones, dropping some. In the table there are roughly 68,000 clones, more than 65% of which are singletons. Sample: peripheral blood. The receptors were gathered from a woman aged 50 to 60 with acute or convalescent COVID-19.

This sequence joins TRBV27 and TRBJ1-5; D not certain. The germline V gene encodes CDR1 MNHEY and CDR2 SMNVEV (reference sequence). CDR3 length: 14 residues. V was pared by 2 bases and J by 1 base, with 6 bases between. CDR3 in DNA: TGTGCCAGCAGTTTAACTTCCAGCAATCAGCCCCAGCATTTT. It codes for CASSLTSSNQPQHF.

CDR3 in DNA: TGTGCCAGCAGCAGGCCCTCTGACGAGACCCAGTACTTC. Protein sequence: CASSRPSDETQYF. The chain carries TRBV12-3 or TRBV12-4 and TRBJ2-5, with no clear D. The CDR3 runs to 13 residues. V was trimmed by 6 bases and J by 5 bases, leaving 13 bases between them.

J is TRBJ2-2 and V is TRBV13; possibly TRBD1 for D (6 bases). Germline-derived CDR1 and CDR2 are PRHDT and FYEKMQ (reference sequence). V shed 1 base and J shed 4 bases, with 10 bases lying between them. The CDR3 contains 15 residues. CDR3 coding DNA: TGTGCCAGCAGCTTAGACAGGGTGGGCACCGGGGAGCTGTTTTTT. Its translation: CASSLDRVGTGELFF. The variable domain in full, completed from reference TRBV13 and TRBJ2-2, reads AAGVIQSPRHLIKEKRETATLKCYPIPRHDTVYWYQQGPGQDPQFLISFYEKMQSDKGSIPDRFSAQQFSDYHSELNMSSLELGDSALYFCASSLDRVGTGELFFGEGSRLTVL.

The gene calls are TRBV2 and TRBJ2-3; D is perhaps TRBD1 (5 bases). CDR1 is SNHLY, CDR2 FYNNEI, per germline. The CDR3 sequence is 14 residues long. V lost 5 bases and J 0 bases, leaving 9 bases between the germline ends. CDR3 sequence (DNA): TGTGCCAGCAGTATCCAGGGAAGCACAGATACGCAGTATTTT. Its protein product is CASSIQGSTDTQYF.

V is TRBV3-1 (or the pseudogene TRBV3-2) and J is TRBJ1-3; the D gene is possibly TRBD1 (5 bases). The V end was cut by 4 bases, the J end by 6 bases, with 10 bases between. The CDR3 extends over 13 amino acids. Germline assignment: CDR1 LGHDT and CDR2 YNNKEL (reference sequence). The CDR3 DNA follows: TGTGCCAGCAGCCGGGACTTAACAAACACCATATATTTT. Its protein is CASSRDLTNTIYF.

J is TRBJ2-7 and V is TRBV5-6; 8 bases match TRBD1. This CDR3 comprises 15 residues. Germline V gene sequence: CDR1 SGHDT, CDR2 YYEEEE. With V trimmed by 3 bases and J by 2 bases, 7 bases remained unmatched. This chain's CDR3 is CASSSRDRLTYEQYF. The CDR3 DNA reads TGTGCCAGCAGCTCCCGGGACAGGCTGACCTACGAGCAGTACTTC.

The chain couples TRBV13 to TRBJ2-5, with 9 bases that match TRBD2. CDR1 is PRHDT and CDR2 is FYEKMQ in the germline V gene (reference sequence). The CDR3 runs 14 residues. With V trimmed by 7 bases and J by 6 bases, 9 bases remained unmatched. The CDR3 DNA reads TGTGCCAGCATGGCGCGACTAGCGGCCCAGACCCAGTACTTC. Its protein is CASMARLAAQTQYF. Together with reference TRBV13 and TRBJ2-5, the CDR3 gives the full variable domain: AAGVIQSPRHLIKEKRETATLKCYPIPRHDTVYWYQQGPGQDPQFLISFYEKMQSDKGSIPDRFSAQQFSDYHSELNMSSLELGDSALYFCASMARLAAQTQYFGPGTRLLVL.

The V gene is TRBV10-3, the J gene TRBJ2-1; TRBD2 matches at 11 bases. Germline CDR1 ENHRY, CDR2 SYGVKD. V gave up 5 bases and J gave up 10 bases; unmatched junction bases: 10. The CDR3 runs 15 residues. The CDR3 spells CAISSTSGTGTEQFF. CDR3 in DNA: TGTGCCATCAGTTCGACTAGCGGGACGGGGACCGAGCAGTTCTTC.

The chain joins TRBV6-5 to TRBJ1-1; 8 bases agree with TRBD1. V lost 7 bases to trimming and J lost 3 bases; unmatched junction nucleotides: 10. The CDR3 sequence is 15 residues long. Looked up from germline, CDR1 is MNHEY and CDR2 is SVGAGI. The CDR3 loop is CASTATGQGYTEAFF. For the CDR3, the DNA is TGTGCCAGCACCGCAACAGGACAGGGATACACTGAAGCTTTCTTT.

V is TRBV6-2 or TRBV6-3 and J is TRBJ2-2, with 12 bases aligning to TRBD2. CDR3 size: 16 residues. The V and J ends lost 5 bases and 7 bases, in that order; junction bases with no gene match: 8. Germline CDR1 and CDR2: MNHEY and SVGEGT. The DNA for the CDR3 is TGTGCCAGCAGTAGACCTAGCGGGAGGGCAGTCGGGGAGCTGTTTTTT. Translation: CASSRPSGRAVGELFF.

There are a few counts of this clone. The chain carries TRBV3-1 (or the pseudogene TRBV3-2) and TRBJ1-2; D is unclear. Germline CDR1 LGHDT, CDR2 YNNKEL (reference sequence). Between the trimmed V and J ends, which lost 5 bases and 7 bases, there was a span of 8 bases. This CDR3 is 11 amino acids long. The CDR3 is CASSASGGYTF. CDR3 bases: TGTGCCAGCAGCGCCTCGGGTGGCTACACCTTC.

The chain employs TRBV5-8 and TRBJ1-3, with D possibly TRBD1 on 6 matching bases. The V gene lost 6 bases and the J gene lost 1 base, with 14 bases spanning the gap. The CDR3 length is 15 residues. Germline V gene lookup returns CDR1 SGHTS and CDR2 YDEGEE. CDR3 sequence reads: CASTILQGSGNTIYF. For the CDR3, the DNA is TGTGCCAGCACCATCCTACAGGGATCTGGAAACACCATATATTTT.

This clone was observed once. This rearrangement joins TRBV6-1 to TRBJ1-1, with D unresolved. V was pared by 0 bases and J by 10 bases, with 6 bases between. CDR1 is MNHNS and CDR2 is SASEGT in the germline V gene. The CDR3 contains 11 residues. CDR3 sequence (DNA): TGTGCCAGCAGTGAAGCGTTGCGAGCTTTCTTT. Encoded protein: CASSEALRAFF.

The CDR3 here is CASSYGGTGGDGQHF. The CDR3 DNA reads TGTGCCAGCAGTTACGGTGGGACAGGGGGAGATGGACAGCATTTT. The chain uses TRBV6-6 and TRBJ1-5, with 11 bases that match TRBD1. The germline V gene encodes CDR1 MNHNY and CDR2 SVGAGI (reference sequence). With V trimmed by 2 bases and J by 13 bases, 10 bases remained unmatched. The CDR3 has 15 amino acids.

The CDR3 region is CASSSYRGAGYGYTF. The CDR3 nucleotides read TGTGCCAGCAGCTCCTACAGGGGCGCTGGCTATGGCTACACCTTC. The V gene is TRBV11-2, the J gene TRBJ1-2; 7 bases line up with TRBD1. This CDR3 contains 15 residues. CDR1 is SGHAT, CDR2 FQNNGV, per germline. The V gene end was trimmed by 4 bases and the J gene end by 4 bases; junction bases not matched to a gene: 9. The whole variable domain, filled in from reference TRBV11-2 and TRBJ1-2, reads EAGVAQSPRYKIIEKRQSVAFWCNPISGHATLYWYQQILGQGPKLLIQFQNNGVVDDSQLPKDRFSAERLKGVDSTLKIQPAKLEDSAVYLCASSSYRGAGYGYTFGSGTRLTVV.

The chain combines TRBV27 with TRBJ2-1; D perhaps matches TRBD2 (6 bases). CDR1 is MNHEY, CDR2 SMNVEV, per germline (reference sequence). The CDR3 spans 16 residues. V was cut by 0 bases and J by 1 base, with 10 bases left in between. The DNA of the CDR3 is TGTGCCAGCAGTTTATCTCGGCTAGCGTCCTACAATGAGCAGTTCTTC. It yields the protein CASSLSRLASYNEQFF.